These T cell receptor beta chains were read from a single sample in a study of cytotoxic CD8 clonotypes in ibrutinib-treated CLL. Method: immunoSEQ multiplex PCR; TCRdb's copy keeps in-frame clones and lacks some. The data show over 40,000 clones, 83% seen once. Sequences were derived from PBMCs, sampled after 24 months of ibrutinib treatment. These receptors were taken from a human donor with chronic lymphocytic leukemia. CDR3s include the opening cysteine and the closing phenylalanine or tryptophan. D genes are given only for firm matches. Only part of the rows carry a size: once, few, many, or a class if the clone is expanded.

>13|few|.|TRBV23-1|TRBJ2-2
CASSPAITGELFF
TGCGCCAGCAGTCCAGCAATCACCGGGGAGCTGTTTTTT
>14|.|.|TRBV4-1|TRBJ2-7
CASSQELRKGEQYF
TGCGCCAGCAGCCAAGAACTTAGAAAGGGCGAGCAGTACTTC
>17|.|.|TRBV19|TRBJ2-6
CASMGAREGSGANVLTF
TGTGCCAGTATGGGGGCCAGGGAAGGCTCTGGGGCCAACGTCCTGACTTTC
>14|.|.|TRBV19|TRBJ1-2
CASALGTALHGYTF
TGTGCCAGCGCTTTGGGGACTGCCCTCCATGGCTACACCTTC
>17|.|TRBD2|TRBV5-1|TRBJ2-5
CASSPFLAGGFQETQYF
TGCGCCAGCAGCCCTTTTCTAGCGGGAGGCTTTCAAGAGACCCAGTACTTC
>16|.|.|TRBV7-9|TRBJ1-4
CASSPQSLATNEKLFF
TGTGCCAGCAGCCCGCAGAGCCTTGCAACTAATGAAAAACTGTTTTTT
>16|.|TRBD1|TRBV7-8|TRBJ2-7
CASSLSTGGLMYEQYF
TGTGCCAGCAGCTTATCTACAGGGGGCTTGATGTACGAGCAGTACTTC
>17|.|TRBD2|TRBV4-1|TRBJ2-2
CASSQGVSGTNTGELFF
TGCGCCAGCAGCCAAGGGGTTAGCGGGACGAACACCGGGGAGCTGTTTTTT
>14|.|.|TRBV10-2|TRBJ2-7
CASQDMRGPYEQYF
TGCGCCAGCCAGGATATGCGGGGTCCCTACGAGCAGTACTTC
>16|once|TRBD1|TRBV23-1|TRBJ2-1
CASSHTDRVSYNEQFF
TGCGCCAGCAGTCACACCGACAGGGTCTCCTACAATGAGCAGTTCTTC
>13|.|.|TRBV6-1|TRBJ2-7
CASSGEFAYEQYF
TGTGCCAGCAGTGGGGAGTTCGCCTACGAGCAGTACTTC
>14|few|TRBD1|TRBV6-5|TRBJ1-5
CASSTGTVNQPQHF
TGTGCCAGCAGCACCGGGACAGTAAATCAGCCCCAGCATTTT
>16|once|.|TRBV14|TRBJ1-1
CASSPLVLQGLTEAFF
TGTGCCAGCAGCCCCTTAGTGTTACAGGGTCTAACTGAAGCTTTCTTT
>15|.|.|TRBV9|TRBJ1-3
CASSSIGGAGNTIYF
TGTGCCAGCAGCTCTATAGGGGGAGCGGGAAACACCATATATTTT
>14|.|.|TRBV5-1|TRBJ1-4
CASSLRGLEEKLFF
TGCGCCAGCAGCTTGCGGGGATTGGAGGAAAAACTGTTTTTT
>13|.|.|TRBV4-3|TRBJ2-2
CASSLGLTGELFF
TGCGCCAGCAGCTTGGGATTAACCGGGGAGCTGTTTTTT
>15|.|.|TRBV11-3|TRBJ2-3
CASSLVQGDTDTQYF
TGTGCCAGCAGCTTAGTACAGGGAGACACAGATACGCAGTATTTT
>14|.|.|TRBV6-5|TRBJ2-5
CASSYGGTPGTQYF
TGTGCCAGCAGTTACGGAGGGACCCCGGGGACCCAGTACTTC
>15|.|TRBD2|TRBV28|TRBJ2-7
CASSFSLAGVFEQYF
TGTGCCAGCAGTTTCTCACTAGCGGGAGTTTTTGAGCAGTACTTC
>14|.|.|TRBV18|TRBJ1-2
CASSASKTPYGYTF
TGTGCCAGCTCAGCCTCGAAGACTCCCTATGGCTACACCTTC
>14|.|.|TRBV29-1|TRBJ1-1
CSVSDGGRVTEAFF
TGCAGCGTTAGCGACGGGGGGCGAGTCACTGAAGCTTTCTTT
>13|.|TRBD1|TRBV2|TRBJ1-2
CASSGTGGYGYTF
TGTGCCAGCAGTGGGACAGGAGGCTATGGCTACACCTTC